Below are 15 T cell receptor beta chains sequenced from a single sample in a study of identical twins. MiXCR was run by TCRdb on the 5' RACE reads, yielding one entry per CDR3 protein. The repertoire holds about 720,000 distinct CDR3 sequences, with 15% to 20% as singletons. These data were also reused for a study on T cells expressing NK-cell markers.

The source material was PBMCs. The source of these receptors is a woman between 18 and 29 years old in good health.

J is TRBJ2-5 and V is TRBV6-5; 9 bases are shared with TRBD1. This CDR3 is 16 amino acids long. V lost 2 bases and J lost 4; bases outside the gene matches: 8. From germline, CDR1 is MNHEY and CDR2 SVGAGI. The CDR3 reads CASSYTPGTGLETQYF. The CDR3 bases are TGTGCCAGCAGTTACACCCCCGGGACAGGGTTAGAGACCCAGTACTTC.

The sample holds a few counts of this clonotype. The gene calls are TRBV27 and TRBJ2-7; 9 nucleotides match TRBD2. The CDR3 is 15 residues long. Losses at the gene ends were 4 bases for V and 0 bases for J; bases not matched to a gene: 4. In germline, CDR1 is MNHEY, CDR2 SMNVEV (reference sequence). The CDR3 sequence is CASSWLAGTSYEQYF. In nucleotides, the CDR3 is TGTGCCAGCAGTTGGCTAGCGGGGACCTCCTACGAGCAGTACTTC.

This clonotype showed up just a few times. The genes are TRBV4-2 and TRBJ2-2; a weak D match, TRBD2 (6 bases). This CDR3 comprises 15 residues. V was trimmed by 4 bases and J by 6 bases, leaving 15 bases between them. In germline, CDR1 is LGHNA, CDR2 YNFKEQ. CDR3 in amino acids: CASSPLGGQAGELFF. In nucleotides, the CDR3 is TGTGCCAGCAGCCCTCTGGGGGGTCAAGCCGGGGAGCTGTTTTTT.

This chain uses TRBV20-1 with TRBJ1-1; 9 bases agree with TRBD1. Germline CDR1 DFQATT, CDR2 SNEGSKA (reference sequence). The CDR3 has 12 amino acids. Trimming took 5 bases from V and 11 from J; bases not matched to a gene: 9. The CDR3 protein is CSARQGDLSAFF. CDR3 bases: TGCAGTGCTCGACAGGGGGATCTCAGCGCTTTCTTT.

The gene calls are TRBV20-1 and TRBJ2-1, with 9 bases matching TRBD2. Trimming removed 5 bases from V and 8 bases from J; junction bases left unmatched: 7. CDR1 and CDR2 from the germline V gene are DFQATT and SNEGSKA (reference sequence). This CDR3 spans 13 amino acids. CDR3 sequence: CSAVSGGLHEQFF. CDR3 DNA sequence: TGCAGTGCTGTTAGCGGGGGTTTGCATGAGCAGTTCTTC.

The chain combines TRBV12-3 or TRBV12-4 with TRBJ1-6, with no clear D. This CDR3 is 12 amino acids long. Trimming removed 6 bases at V and 9 bases at J, with 9 bases between. DNA for the CDR3: TGTGCCAGCAGCTCACGGGGTTCACCCCTCCACTTT. It translates to CASSSRGSPLHF.

J is TRBJ2-3 and V is TRBV12-3 or TRBV12-4; D ambiguous. The CDR3 has 15 amino acids. The V end was cut by 8 bases, the J end by 1 base, with 16 bases between. CDR3 in amino acids: CASSLSALGTDTQYF. In DNA, the CDR3 is TGTGCCAGCTCTTTGTCAGCCCTCGGCACAGATACGCAGTATTTT.

This chain joins TRBV12-3 or TRBV12-4 and TRBJ2-3; D unclear. With 4 bases removed from V and 2 bases from J, the gap between germline ends came to 10 bases. The CDR3 loop spans 14 amino acids. The CDR3 region is CASSWQTPTDTQYF. Here the CDR3 DNA reads TGTGCCAGCAGTTGGCAAACACCCACAGATACGCAGTATTTT.

This chain links TRBV12-3 or TRBV12-4 with TRBJ1-3; D gene ambiguous. The CDR3 length is 12 residues. V gave up 5 bases and J gave up 5 bases, with 7 bases separating them. The CDR3 loop is CASSEFRNTIYF. As DNA, the CDR3 is TGTGCCAGCAGTGAATTCCGAAACACCATATATTTT.

This clonotype was observed a few times. The chain is built from TRBV10-1 and TRBJ2-2; either TRBD1 or TRBD2 may supply D (5 bases each). From germline, CDR1 is WNHNN and CDR2 SYGVQD (reference sequence). The germline V and J ends were trimmed by 6 bases and 1 base, with 9 bases remaining between them. The CDR3 consists of 14 residues. CDR3 bases: TGCGCCAGCAGACGGGACGGGAACACCGGGGAGCTGTTTTTT. This translates into CASRRDGNTGELFF.

This clonotype turned up a few times. The rearrangement links TRBV5-1 to TRBJ2-4; D is unclear. Trimming took 2 bases from V and 8 from J, leaving 20 bases between them. CDR3 size: 16 residues. CDR1 and CDR2 (germline): SGHRS, YFSETQ. CDR3 residues: CASSFGLITVGDIQYF. DNA of the CDR3: TGCGCCAGCAGCTTCGGCTTAATAACAGTCGGTGACATTCAGTACTTC.

V is TRBV7-9 and J is TRBJ2-2; D gene uncertain. This CDR3 region has 16 residues. Germline lookup yields CDR1 SEHNR and CDR2 FQNEAQ (reference sequence). Trimming left V 5 bases short and J 2 bases short, with 15 bases between. CDR3 sequence: CASSTRLTVNTGELFF. CDR3 nucleotide sequence: TGTGCCAGCAGCACTCGATTAACAGTTAACACCGGGGAGCTGTTTTTT. Complete variable domain (other parts from reference TRBV7-9 and TRBJ2-2): DTGVSQNPRHKITKRGQNVTFRCDPISEHNRLYWYRQTLGQGPEFLTYFQNEAQLEKSRLLSDRFSAERPKGSFSTLEIQRTEQGDSAMYLCASSTRLTVNTGELFFGEGSRLTVL.

This clonotype appeared many times. The chain carries TRBV5-1 and TRBJ1-5; possible D gene TRBD1, 5 bases. Looked up from germline, CDR1 is SGHRS and CDR2 is YFSETQ. This CDR3 region has 15 residues. Trimming pared 5 bases from V and 1 base from J, leaving 13 bases between. CDR3 bases: TGCGCCAGCAGTTTAGGGGTAGGGAGCAATCAGCCCCAGCATTTT. Protein: CASSLGVGSNQPQHF.

This clonotype has a handful of counts. V gene TRBV10-3 combines with J gene TRBJ2-5; 10 bases line up with TRBD2. From germline, CDR1 is ENHRY and CDR2 SYGVKD. V lost 8 bases to trimming and J lost 5 bases; unmatched junction nucleotides: 5. The CDR3 has 13 residues. CDR3 loop: CAIQASGSETQYF. The CDR3 DNA is TGTGCCATCCAGGCTAGCGGGAGCGAGACCCAGTACTTC.

This clonotype was recorded a few times. The chain couples TRBV10-3 to TRBJ2-1; TRBD1 agrees at 8 bases. The CDR3 sequence is 16 residues long. Trimming at V came to 6 bases and at J to 0 bases, leaving 7 bases not matched to a gene. Germline assignment: CDR1 ENHRY and CDR2 SYGVKD. The CDR3 reads CAISEGQEVSYNEQFF. The CDR3, as DNA: TGTGCCATCAGCGAGGGACAGGAGGTCTCCTACAATGAGCAGTTCTTC.